Listed below are T cell receptor beta chains from one sample, sequenced in a study of blood T cell repertoires in COVID-19. Sequencing was performed with immunoSEQ multiplex PCR; in TCRdb, only in-frame clones are kept and a portion is missing. There are roughly 210,000 clones in the sample; around four fifths occur only once, and roughly a tenth lies in the top ten. Input material: peripheral blood. These TCRs come from a woman aged 80 or over with COVID-19, enrolled during active disease. CDR3s include the opening cysteine and the closing phenylalanine or tryptophan. Fields, in order: CDR3 protein, CDR3 DNA, clone size, V gene, D gene, J gene. A D gene is named only where the DNA matches it firmly. A clone size is listed for some rows: how often the clone was seen (once, few, many), or a class if it is expanded.

CDR3 protein: CATSREENRNGNTIYF
CDR3 DNA: TGTGCCACCAGCAGAGAAGAGAACAGAAATGGAAACACCATATATTTT
clone size: few
V gene: TRBV15
D gene: NA
J gene: TRBJ1-3

CDR3 protein: CASSPGTGYSNQPQHF
CDR3 DNA: TGTGCCAGTAGTCCGGGGACAGGTTATAGCAATCAGCCCCAGCATTTT
clone size: NA
V gene: TRBV19
D gene: TRBD1
J gene: TRBJ1-5

CDR3 protein: CASSPAGGPYGYTF
CDR3 DNA: TGTGCCAGCAGCCCCGCGGGGGGACCCTATGGCTACACCTTC
clone size: NA
V gene: TRBV3-1/TRBV3-2
D gene: NA
J gene: TRBJ1-2

CDR3 protein: CASGLPSPGQGGGYTF
CDR3 DNA: TGTGCCAGCGGACTCCCATCCCCCGGACAGGGAGGAGGCTACACCTTC
clone size: NA
V gene: TRBV27
D gene: TRBD1
J gene: TRBJ1-2

CDR3 protein: CASSQDSSGVQETQYF
CDR3 DNA: TGTGCCAGCAGCCAAGATTCCAGCGGGGTCCAAGAGACCCAGTACTTC
clone size: few
V gene: TRBV4-2
D gene: TRBD2
J gene: TRBJ2-5

CDR3 protein: CASSLDRARTEAFF
CDR3 DNA: TGTGCCAGCAGCTTGGACAGGGCGAGGACTGAAGCTTTCTTT
clone size: few
V gene: TRBV7-2
D gene: TRBD1
J gene: TRBJ1-1

CDR3 protein: CASSLPGGEQYF
CDR3 DNA: TGTGCCAGCAGTTTACCTGGGGGGGAGCAGTACTTC
clone size: NA
V gene: TRBV28
D gene: NA
J gene: TRBJ2-7

CDR3 protein: CASSLGRYYEQYF
CDR3 DNA: TGTGCCAGCAGCTTGGGCCGGTACTACGAGCAGTACTTC
clone size: NA
V gene: TRBV7-2
D gene: NA
J gene: TRBJ2-7

CDR3 protein: CATSDTTGDGQPQHF
CDR3 DNA: TGTGCCACCAGTGATACCACAGGGGACGGTCAGCCCCAGCATTTT
clone size: NA
V gene: TRBV24-1
D gene: TRBD1
J gene: TRBJ1-5

CDR3 protein: CASSPGTSTDTQYF
CDR3 DNA: TGTGCCAGCAGCCCGGGGACTAGCACAGATACGCAGTATTTT
clone size: NA
V gene: TRBV11-2
D gene: NA
J gene: TRBJ2-3

CDR3 protein: CASSPATGVNNYGYTF
CDR3 DNA: TGTGCCAGCTCACCAGCTACAGGGGTCAACAACTATGGCTACACCTTC
clone size: NA
V gene: TRBV18
D gene: TRBD1
J gene: TRBJ1-2

CDR3 protein: CASSLYRGNTEAFF
CDR3 DNA: TGTGCCAGCAGCTTATACCGAGGGAACACTGAAGCTTTCTTT
clone size: NA
V gene: TRBV5-5
D gene: NA
J gene: TRBJ1-1

CDR3 protein: CASSPTSGGAMDEQFF
CDR3 DNA: TGTGCCAGCAGCCCAACTAGCGGGGGGGCAATGGATGAGCAGTTCTTC
clone size: NA
V gene: TRBV3-1/TRBV3-2
D gene: TRBD2
J gene: TRBJ2-1

CDR3 protein: CASSQETSRSGGKYGYTF
CDR3 DNA: TGCGCCAGCAGCCAAGAGACCTCGCGGTCGGGGGGAAAATATGGCTACACCTTC
clone size: NA
V gene: TRBV4-1
D gene: NA
J gene: TRBJ1-2

CDR3 protein: CASSGKGQRSSGNTIYF
CDR3 DNA: TGTGCCAGCAGCGGAAAGGGACAGCGAAGCTCTGGAAACACCATATATTTT
clone size: NA
V gene: TRBV3-1/TRBV3-2
D gene: TRBD1
J gene: TRBJ1-3

CDR3 protein: CASSPWPAGGPSTDTQYF
CDR3 DNA: TGTGCCAGCTCACCCTGGCCGGCGGGGGGTCCTAGCACAGATACGCAGTATTTT
clone size: NA
V gene: TRBV18
D gene: TRBD2
J gene: TRBJ2-3

CDR3 protein: CASSPPGVRVYGYTF
CDR3 DNA: TGTGCCAGCAGTCCCCCCGGCGTCAGGGTCTATGGCTACACCTTC
clone size: few
V gene: TRBV28
D gene: NA
J gene: TRBJ1-2

CDR3 protein: CAWSAGAEAFF
CDR3 DNA: TGTGCCTGGAGTGCAGGGGCCGAAGCTTTCTTT
clone size: NA
V gene: TRBV30
D gene: NA
J gene: TRBJ1-1

CDR3 protein: CASTQGLTMGETQYF
CDR3 DNA: TGTGCCAGCACTCAGGGACTAACGATGGGGGAGACCCAGTACTTC
clone size: NA
V gene: TRBV5-4
D gene: TRBD2
J gene: TRBJ2-5

CDR3 protein: CASSQTAQETQYF
CDR3 DNA: TGTGCCAGTAGTCAGACAGCCCAAGAGACCCAGTACTTC
clone size: NA
V gene: TRBV19
D gene: NA
J gene: TRBJ2-5

CDR3 protein: CASSSTGGQISGNTIYF
CDR3 DNA: TGTGCCAGCAGCTCGACAGGGGGACAAATCTCTGGAAACACCATATATTTT
clone size: NA
V gene: TRBV5-4
D gene: TRBD1
J gene: TRBJ1-3

CDR3 protein: CAVYGGGAADTQYF
CDR3 DNA: TGTGCCGTCTACGGAGGGGGGGCTGCGGATACGCAGTATTTT
clone size: NA
V gene: TRBV10-3
D gene: NA
J gene: TRBJ2-3

CDR3 protein: CASSRGQGVDTEAFF
CDR3 DNA: TGCGCCAGCAGCCGGGGACAGGGGGTGGACACTGAAGCTTTCTTT
clone size: few
V gene: TRBV4-1
D gene: TRBD1
J gene: TRBJ1-1

CDR3 protein: CAISITDTQYF
CDR3 DNA: TGTGCCATCAGCATCACAGATACGCAGTATTTT
clone size: NA
V gene: TRBV10-3
D gene: NA
J gene: TRBJ2-3

CDR3 protein: CASRLGSSNQPQHF
CDR3 DNA: TGTGCCAGCAGATTGGGGAGTAGCAATCAGCCCCAGCATTTT
clone size: NA
V gene: TRBV7-2
D gene: NA
J gene: TRBJ1-5

CDR3 protein: CATSESFSGGARETQYF
CDR3 DNA: TGTGCCACCAGTGAATCTTTTAGCGGGGGGGCCCGGGAGACCCAGTACTTC
clone size: NA
V gene: TRBV24-1
D gene: TRBD2
J gene: TRBJ2-5

CDR3 protein: CSASTGTAKNIQYF
CDR3 DNA: TGCAGTGCTAGTACAGGGACAGCAAAAAACATTCAGTACTTC
clone size: NA
V gene: TRBV20-1
D gene: TRBD1
J gene: TRBJ2-4

CDR3 protein: CSASGEGGTEAFF
CDR3 DNA: TGCAGTGCTAGTGGGGAGGGAGGGACTGAAGCTTTCTTT
clone size: NA
V gene: TRBV20-1
D gene: NA
J gene: TRBJ1-1

CDR3 protein: CASSLAVDRDGTDTQYF
CDR3 DNA: TGCGCCAGCAGCTTGGCCGTGGACAGGGACGGCACAGATACGCAGTATTTT
clone size: once
V gene: TRBV5-1
D gene: TRBD1
J gene: TRBJ2-3

CDR3 protein: CASSPPGSGGAGSYNEQFF
CDR3 DNA: TGTGCCAGCTCACCACCGGGCAGCGGGGGGGCGGGCTCCTACAATGAGCAGTTCTTC
clone size: NA
V gene: TRBV18
D gene: TRBD2
J gene: TRBJ2-1

CDR3 protein: CASSPTGEIGGYTF
CDR3 DNA: TGTGCCAGCAGCCCGACAGGGGAAATCGGTGGCTACACCTTC
clone size: NA
V gene: TRBV28
D gene: TRBD1
J gene: TRBJ1-2

CDR3 protein: CASSQGSLEHEQYF
CDR3 DNA: TGCGCCAGCAGCCAAGGCTCCTTAGAGCACGAGCAGTACTTC
clone size: NA
V gene: TRBV4-1
D gene: NA
J gene: TRBJ2-7

CDR3 protein: CASTGVGYNEQFF
CDR3 DNA: TGCGCCAGCACGGGGGTGGGTTACAATGAGCAGTTCTTC
clone size: NA
V gene: TRBV5-1
D gene: NA
J gene: TRBJ2-1

CDR3 protein: CASRPGTGGNTGELFF
CDR3 DNA: TGCGCCAGCAGACCCGGGACAGGGGGGAACACCGGGGAGCTGTTTTTT
clone size: NA
V gene: TRBV4-1
D gene: TRBD1
J gene: TRBJ2-2

CDR3 protein: CASSLEGTGWGNTIYF
CDR3 DNA: TGCGCCAGCAGCTTGGAAGGGACAGGGTGGGGAAACACCATATATTTT
clone size: NA
V gene: TRBV5-1
D gene: TRBD1
J gene: TRBJ1-3

CDR3 protein: CASSSGTGSNPRRETQYF
CDR3 DNA: TGTGCCAGCAGCAGTGGGACAGGGAGCAACCCTAGGCGGGAGACCCAGTACTTC
clone size: NA
V gene: TRBV5-4
D gene: TRBD1
J gene: TRBJ2-5